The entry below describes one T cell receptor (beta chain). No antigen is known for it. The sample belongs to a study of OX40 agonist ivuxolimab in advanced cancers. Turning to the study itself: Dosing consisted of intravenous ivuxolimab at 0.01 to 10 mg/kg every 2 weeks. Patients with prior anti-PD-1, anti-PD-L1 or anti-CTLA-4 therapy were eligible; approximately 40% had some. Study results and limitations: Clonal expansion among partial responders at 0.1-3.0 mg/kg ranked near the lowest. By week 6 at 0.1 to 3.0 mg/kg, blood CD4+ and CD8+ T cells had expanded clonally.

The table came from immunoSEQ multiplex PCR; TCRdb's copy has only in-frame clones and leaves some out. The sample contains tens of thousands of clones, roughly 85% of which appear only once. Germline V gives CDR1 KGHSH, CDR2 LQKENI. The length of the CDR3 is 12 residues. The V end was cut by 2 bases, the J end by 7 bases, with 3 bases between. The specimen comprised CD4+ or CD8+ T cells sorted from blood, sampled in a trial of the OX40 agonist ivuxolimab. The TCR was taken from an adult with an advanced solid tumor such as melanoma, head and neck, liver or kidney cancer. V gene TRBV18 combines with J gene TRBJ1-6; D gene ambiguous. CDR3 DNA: TGTGCCAGCTCACCAACGAATTCACCCCTCCACTTT. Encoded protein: CASSPTNSPLHF.